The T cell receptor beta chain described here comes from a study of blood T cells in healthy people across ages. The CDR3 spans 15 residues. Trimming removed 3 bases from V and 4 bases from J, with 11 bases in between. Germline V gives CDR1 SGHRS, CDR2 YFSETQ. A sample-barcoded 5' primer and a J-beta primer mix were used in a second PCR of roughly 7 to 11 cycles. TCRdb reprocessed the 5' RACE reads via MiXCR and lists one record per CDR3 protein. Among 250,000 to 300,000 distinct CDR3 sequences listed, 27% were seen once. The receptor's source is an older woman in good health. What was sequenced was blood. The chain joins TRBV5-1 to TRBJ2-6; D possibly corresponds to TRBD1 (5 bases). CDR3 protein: CASSSSGAGANVLTF. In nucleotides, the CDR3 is TGCGCCAGCAGCTCTTCTGGGGCCGGGGCCAACGTCCTGACTTTC.